This record covers a single TCR beta chain. Each hyperthyroidism patient was newly diagnosed, with under 2 months' duration, and aged 18 to 65. This sample stems from a study of Graves' ophthalmopathy and Graves' hyperthyroidism. CDR3 length equals 22 residues. The germline V gene encodes CDR1 MGHRA and CDR2 YSYEKL. The ends lost 5 bases at V and 0 bases at J; junction bases unmatched: 24. CDR3 regions of TCR beta were amplified from RNA transcripts. The library came from an HTBI-primed first-round RT-PCR and a second-round multiplex PCR. TCRdb passed the multiplex PCR reads through MiXCR, listing each CDR3 protein once. The sample has some 360,000 distinct CDR3 sequences, about a sixth seen once; the top ten hold 2.4%.

This clonotype originated in an adult woman with stable Graves' hyperthyroidism. The chain couples TRBV4-1 to TRBJ2-7; TRBD2 matches at 11 bases. The sequenced sample consisted of peripheral blood. CDR3 in amino acids: CASSESPYRQGETSGSSYEQYF. Written as DNA, the CDR3 is TGCGCCAGCAGCGAATCTCCCTACCGACAGGGGGAAACTAGCGGGAGCTCCTACGAGCAGTACTTC.